The clone carrying this TCR beta chain was recorded at least ten times. These data originate in a study of T cells in Graves' hyperthyroidism and ophthalmopathy. The germline V gene encodes CDR1 LNHDA and CDR2 SQIVND (reference sequence). The V end lost 3 bases, the J end lost 4 bases, and 12 bases lay between the germline ends. The CDR3 has 14 amino acids. The source material, RNA transcripts, was used to amplify TCR beta CDR3 regions. The TCR CDR3 was amplified in a first-round RT-PCR using the HTBI primer set. TCRdb passed the multiplex PCR reads through MiXCR, listing each CDR3 protein once. The sample records approximately 410,000 distinct CDR3 sequences, roughly 14% being singletons.

Sequenced material: blood. The chain employs TRBV19 and TRBJ1-1; D is unresolved. This TCR came from a man between 18 and 29 years old with Graves' ophthalmopathy. The chain's CDR3 is CASSIPSGFTEAFF. The CDR3 DNA is TGTGCCAGTAGTATTCCGTCGGGATTCACTGAAGCTTTCTTT.